These 24 T cell receptor beta chains came from one sample sequenced in a study of blood T cell repertoires in COVID-19. Profiled with immunoSEQ multiplex PCR; TCRdb holds only in-frame clones, not every one. The table lists around 200,000 clones, around 90% of them singletons, with over 0.95% in the top ten. Specimen: PBMCs or T cells enriched from blood (not recorded which). All receptors come from a man aged 30 to 45 who had recovered from COVID-19.

CDR3: CASSQTEAVQETQYF. The CDR3 DNA follows: TGTGCCAGCTCACAGACAGAAGCAGTCCAAGAGACCCAGTACTTC. The chain recombines TRBV18 with TRBJ2-5; possible D gene TRBD1, 5 bases. V lost 4 bases and J lost 1, with 13 bases in between. The CDR3 loop spans 15 amino acids. CDR1 and CDR2 from the germline V gene are KGHSH and LQKENI.

The chain combines TRBV15 with TRBJ2-3; 8 nucleotides line up with TRBD1. The CDR3 runs to 15 residues. The trim removed 2 bases at V and 4 bases at J, leaving 5 bases unmatched. Germline CDR1 LNHNV, CDR2 YYDKDF (reference sequence). CDR3 protein: CATSRTRQGPDTQYF. In DNA form, the CDR3 reads TGTGCCACCAGCAGAACCCGACAGGGGCCAGATACGCAGTATTTT.

The chain has TRBV5-1 and TRBJ2-7; D ambiguous. CDR3 length: 14 amino acids. Germline V gives CDR1 SGHRS, CDR2 YFSETQ. V was shortened by 5 bases and J by 0 bases, with 12 bases between the two germline ends. The CDR3 nucleotides read TGCGCCAGCAGGATTAGATGGGCCTCCTACGAGCAGTACTTC. Amino acids: CASRIRWASYEQYF.

This chain connects TRBV3-1 (or the pseudogene TRBV3-2) to TRBJ2-3, with D possibly TRBD1 on 6 matching bases. Germline-derived CDR1 and CDR2 are LGHDT and YNNKEL (reference sequence). V dropped 4 bases and J dropped 2 bases, with 19 bases sitting between them. The CDR3 is 17 residues long. The CDR3 region is CASSLVAGDKYTDTQYF. The CDR3 DNA is TGTGCCAGCAGCCTTGTGGCCGGGGACAAATACACAGATACGCAGTATTTT.

V is TRBV24-1 and J is TRBJ1-4, with D maybe TRBD1 (5 bases). V lost 2 bases to trimming and J lost 0 bases, with 9 bases between them. CDR1 KGHDR and CDR2 SFDVKD come from the germline V gene. There are 16 residues in the CDR3. The CDR3 bases are TGTGCCACCAGTGATTCAGGGTCCACAACTAATGAAAAACTGTTTTTT. Protein sequence: CATSDSGSTTNEKLFF.

The V call is TRBV7-2, the J call TRBJ2-2, with 8 bases identical to TRBD1. This CDR3 comprises 17 residues. The J segment lost 6 bases and the V segment lost 3 bases, leaving 12 bases of the junction unmatched. The V gene's germline CDR1 is SGHTA and CDR2 FQGNSA. The CDR3 bases are TGTGCCAGCAGCTTGAGGAACAGGGGGAATCTAGCCGGGGAGCTGTTTTTT. Amino acids: CASSLRNRGNLAGELFF.

The CDR3 sequence: CASSFGGDGYTF. In DNA, the CDR3 is TGTGCCAGCAGTTTCGGGGGGGATGGCTACACCTTC. The chain has TRBV12-3 or TRBV12-4 and TRBJ1-2; TRBD1 might be the D (5 bases). There are 12 residues in the CDR3. Trimming cost V 3 bases and J 6 bases, with 8 bases left between them.

The chain uses TRBV19 and TRBJ2-1, with 13 bases fitting TRBD2. The germline V gene has CDR1 LNHDA and CDR2 SQIVND (reference sequence). This CDR3 has 15 residues. Trimming removed 4 bases from V and 6 bases from J; junction bases left unmatched: 3. CDR3: CASSTTSGRANEQFF. The CDR3 region has the DNA TGTGCCAGTAGTACAACTAGCGGGAGGGCCAATGAGCAGTTCTTC.

The gene calls are TRBV6-5 and TRBJ2-1; 10 nucleotides match TRBD1. This CDR3 contains 15 residues. Germline V gene lookup returns CDR1 MNHEY and CDR2 SVGAGI. Trimming at V came to 7 bases and at J to 7 bases, leaving 10 bases not matched to a gene. In DNA, the CDR3 is TGTGCCAGCATTCGACAGGGGGCCCAGGGAAATGAGCAGTTCTTC. Translation: CASIRQGAQGNEQFF.

The genes are TRBV27 and TRBJ1-5; 7 bases match TRBD1. The CDR3 runs to 15 residues. The germline gives CDR1 MNHEY, CDR2 SMNVEV (reference sequence). Losses at the gene ends were 6 bases for V and 3 bases for J; bases not matched to a gene: 8. The CDR3 spells CASRPDRVLNQPQHF. CDR3 nucleotide sequence: TGTGCCAGCAGACCAGACAGGGTCCTCAATCAGCCCCAGCATTTT.

The rearrangement joins TRBV27 to TRBJ1-4; D is ambiguous. The CDR3 has 12 amino acids. The V end lost 9 bases, the J end lost 10 bases, and 15 bases lay between the germline ends. Germline CDR1 is MNHEY and CDR2 is SMNVEV (reference sequence). CDR3 loop: CASRPGRGKLFF. The CDR3 region has the DNA TGTGCCAGTCGACCCGGACGGGGAAAACTGTTTTTT.

Written as DNA, the CDR3 is TGCGCCAGCAGCCAATCGACTAGCGGGACAGGAGCAGATACGCAGTATTTT. This gives the protein CASSQSTSGTGADTQYF. The rearrangement links TRBV4-3 to TRBJ2-3, with 11 bases aligning to TRBD2. Germline assignment: CDR1 LGHNA and CDR2 YSLEER. The CDR3 has 17 amino acids. The V segment lost 2 bases and the J segment 4 bases; nucleotides outside the gene matches: 8.

The J gene is TRBJ1-1, the V gene TRBV19; D not certain. Per the germline V gene, CDR1 is LNHDA and CDR2 is SQIVND (reference sequence). The CDR3 extends over 11 amino acids. The V end was cut by 7 bases, the J end by 1 base, with 4 bases between. The CDR3 DNA is TGTGCCAGTAATAGGAACACTGAAGCTTTCTTT. Its protein is CASNRNTEAFF.

This clone was seen a single time. This chain connects TRBV5-1 to TRBJ1-6, with TRBD1 identical over 9 bases. The CDR3 has 15 amino acids. Trimming took 0 bases from V and 10 from J; bases not matched to a gene: 5. CDR1 and CDR2 (germline): SGHRS, YFSETQ. The CDR3 DNA is TGCGCCAGCAGCTTGGAGGGGACAGGGAGATCACCCCTCCACTTT. Protein: CASSLEGTGRSPLHF. The whole variable domain, remainder taken from reference TRBV5-1 and TRBJ1-6, is KAGVTQTPRYLIKTRGQQVTLSCSPISGHRSVSWYQQTPGQGLQFLFEYFSETQRNKGNFPGRFSGRQFSNSRSEMNVSTLELGDSALYLCASSLEGTGRSPLHFGNGTRLTVT.

The chain is built from TRBV5-1 and TRBJ2-2; TRBD2 might be the D (6 bases). The germline V gene has CDR1 SGHRS and CDR2 YFSETQ. Trimming stripped 3 bases from V and 7 bases from J, with 19 bases between. The CDR3 has 16 amino acids. The CDR3 bases are TGCGCCAGCAGCTCGGAGACCGGGAGAACGATCGGGGAGCTGTTTTTT. Translating it yields CASSSETGRTIGELFF.

The V and J genes are TRBV4-1 and TRBJ1-2; D ambiguous. V was clipped by 0 bases and J by 3 bases, with 8 bases between them. Germline V gives CDR1 MGHRA, CDR2 YSYEKL. The CDR3 totals 14 residues. The CDR3 sequence: CASSQDRTYYGYTF. CDR3 coding DNA: TGCGCCAGCAGCCAAGATCGTACATACTATGGCTACACCTTC.

This clone has just one count. The chain uses TRBV10-3 and TRBJ1-5; 8 nucleotides line up with TRBD1. CDR1 ENHRY and CDR2 SYGVKD come from the germline V gene. With V trimmed by 0 bases and J by 5 bases, 3 bases remained unmatched. The CDR3 extends over 15 amino acids. CDR3 residues: CAISESGQGHQPQHF. The DNA for the CDR3 is TGTGCCATCAGTGAGTCTGGACAGGGCCATCAGCCCCAGCATTTT.

The chain uses TRBV2 and TRBJ2-5; TRBD1 aligns across 7 bases. V was clipped by 2 bases and J by 3 bases; unmatched bases: 9. CDR3 length: 16 amino acids. The V gene's germline CDR1 is SNHLY and CDR2 FYNNEI. In DNA, the CDR3 is TGTGCCAGCAGTGAACTGGGCAGGGGGTTGGAAGAGACCCAGTACTTC. Translation gives CASSELGRGLEETQYF.

The rearrangement links TRBV5-1 to TRBJ2-3, with 12 bases fitting TRBD2. Germline CDR1 is SGHRS and CDR2 is YFSETQ. The CDR3 contains 16 residues. V dropped 3 bases and J dropped 0; count of bases not matched to a gene: 2. DNA of the CDR3: TGCGCCAGCAGCTATGGACTAGCGGGAAGCACAGATACGCAGTATTTT. This codes for CASSYGLAGSTDTQYF. The whole variable domain, filled in from reference TRBV5-1 and TRBJ2-3, reads KAGVTQTPRYLIKTRGQQVTLSCSPISGHRSVSWYQQTPGQGLQFLFEYFSETQRNKGNFPGRFSGRQFSNSRSEMNVSTLELGDSALYLCASSYGLAGSTDTQYFGPGTRLTVL.

The chain recombines TRBV4-3 with TRBJ2-1, with TRBD2 matching over 12 bases. Germline CDR1 reads LGHNA; CDR2 reads YSLEER. The CDR3 has 15 residues. J was trimmed by 4 bases and V by 3 bases; bases with no gene match: 1. CDR3 residues: CASSQGLAGYNEQFF. The CDR3 nucleotides are TGCGCCAGCAGCCAGGGACTAGCGGGTTACAATGAGCAGTTCTTC.

This clone was recorded only once. V is TRBV5-4 and J is TRBJ1-3; D gene ambiguous. The germline CDR1 and CDR2 sequences are SGHNT and YYREEE (reference sequence). The CDR3 runs 14 residues. Trimming left V 4 bases short and J 2 bases short, with 10 bases between. DNA for the CDR3: TGTGCCAGCAGCGTATCCGGGGCTGGAAACACCATATATTTT. As protein: CASSVSGAGNTIYF.

As for this clone: The junction departs from the called germline gene at one end, perhaps through a read error. The chain is built from TRBV7-9 and TRBJ2-1; 11 bases are shared with TRBD2. The length of the CDR3 is 15 residues. Germline CDR1 and CDR2: SEHNR and FQNEAQ (reference sequence). The CDR3 DNA follows: TGTGCCAGCAGTTTAGCGGGGGGGCCTGGCTATGAGCAGTTCTTC. Encoded protein: CASSLAGGPGYEQFF.

The rearrangement links TRBV29-1 to TRBJ1-2, with a weak D call TRBD1 (5 bases). The germline V gene has CDR1 SQVTM and CDR2 ANQGSEA. Trimming removed 3 bases at V and 9 bases at J, with 17 bases between. The CDR3 loop spans 13 amino acids. The CDR3 DNA is TGCAGCGTTGAGAACCCAGCCCAGGGTAGCTACACCTTC. Translating gives CSVENPAQGSYTF.

The rearrangement uses TRBV10-1 and TRBJ2-1, with D possibly matching TRBD2 (5 bases). Germline lookup yields CDR1 WNHNN and CDR2 SYGVQD (reference sequence). V was trimmed by 0 bases and J by 7 bases, leaving 10 bases between them. CDR3 length: 14 residues. In nucleotides, the CDR3 is TGCGCCAGCAGTGAGTCAGGGCGGGTAAATGAGCAGTTCTTC. The encoded protein is CASSESGRVNEQFF.